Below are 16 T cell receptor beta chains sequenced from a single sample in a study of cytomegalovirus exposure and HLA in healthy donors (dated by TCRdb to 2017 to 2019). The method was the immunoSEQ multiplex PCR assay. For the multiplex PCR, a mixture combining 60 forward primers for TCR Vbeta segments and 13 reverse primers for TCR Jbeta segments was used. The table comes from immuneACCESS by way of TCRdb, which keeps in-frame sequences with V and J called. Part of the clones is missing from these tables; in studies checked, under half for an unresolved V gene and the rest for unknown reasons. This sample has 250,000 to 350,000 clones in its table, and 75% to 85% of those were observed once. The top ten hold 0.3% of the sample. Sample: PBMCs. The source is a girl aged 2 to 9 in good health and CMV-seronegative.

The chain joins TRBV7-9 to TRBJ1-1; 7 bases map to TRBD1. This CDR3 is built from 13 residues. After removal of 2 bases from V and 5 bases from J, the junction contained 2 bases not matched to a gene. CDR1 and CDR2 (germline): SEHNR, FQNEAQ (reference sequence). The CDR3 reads CASSLRGQTEAFF. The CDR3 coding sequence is TGTGCCAGCAGCTTACGGGGACAGACTGAAGCTTTCTTT.

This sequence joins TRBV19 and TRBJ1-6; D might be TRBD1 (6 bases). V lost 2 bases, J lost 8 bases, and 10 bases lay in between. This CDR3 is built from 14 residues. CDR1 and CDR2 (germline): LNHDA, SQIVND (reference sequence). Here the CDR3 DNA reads TGTGCCAGTAGTATACTCAACAGGGATTCACCCCTCCACTTT. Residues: CASSILNRDSPLHF. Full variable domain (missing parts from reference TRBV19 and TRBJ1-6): DGGITQSPKYLFRKEGQNVTLSCEQNLNHDAMYWYRQDPGQGLRLIYYSQIVNDFQKGDIAEGYSVSREKKESFPLTVTSAQKNPTAFYLCASSILNRDSPLHFGNGTRLTVT.

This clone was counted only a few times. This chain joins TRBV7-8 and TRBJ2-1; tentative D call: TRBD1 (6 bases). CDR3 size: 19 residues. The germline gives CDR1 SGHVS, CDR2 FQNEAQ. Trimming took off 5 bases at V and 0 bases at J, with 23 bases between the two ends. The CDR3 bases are TGTGCCAGCAGCCTCCCACAGGGAAATGGAATCGCCTCCTACAATGAGCAGTTCTTC. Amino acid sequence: CASSLPQGNGIASYNEQFF. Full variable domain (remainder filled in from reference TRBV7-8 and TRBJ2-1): GAGVSQSPRYKVAKRGQDVALRCDPISGHVSLFWYQQALGQGPEFLTYFQNEAQLDKSGLPSDRFFAERPEGSVSTLKIQRTQQEDSAVYLCASSLPQGNGIASYNEQFFGPGTRLTVL.

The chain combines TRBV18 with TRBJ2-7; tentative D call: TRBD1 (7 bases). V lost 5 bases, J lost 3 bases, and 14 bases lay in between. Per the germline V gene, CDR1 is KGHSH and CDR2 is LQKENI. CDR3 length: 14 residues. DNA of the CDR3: TGTGCCAGCTCAGGAGGGGGACAGCTCTACGAGCAGTACTTC. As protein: CASSGGGQLYEQYF.

The CDR3 region has the DNA TGTGCCAGCAGCTTGGGGCCGCAAGAAAGTTGGCAGTACTTC. Its translation: CASSLGPQESWQYF. The J gene is TRBJ2-7, the V gene TRBV5-6; D uncertain. The germline V and J ends were trimmed by 0 bases and 9 bases, with 16 bases remaining between them. The germline V gene encodes CDR1 SGHDT and CDR2 YYEEEE. The CDR3 has 14 amino acids.

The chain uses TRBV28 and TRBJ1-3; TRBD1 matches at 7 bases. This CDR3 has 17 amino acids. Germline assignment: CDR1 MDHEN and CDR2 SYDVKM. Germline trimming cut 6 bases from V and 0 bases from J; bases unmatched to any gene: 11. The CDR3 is CASSHPRDRYSGNTIYF. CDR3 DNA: TGTGCCAGCAGCCACCCCCGGGACAGATACTCTGGAAACACCATATATTTT.

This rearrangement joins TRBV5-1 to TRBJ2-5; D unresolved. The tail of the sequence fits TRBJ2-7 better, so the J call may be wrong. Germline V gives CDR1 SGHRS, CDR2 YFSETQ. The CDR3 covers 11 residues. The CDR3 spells CASSLGYEQYF. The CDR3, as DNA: TGCGCCAGCAGCTTGGGTTACGAGCAGTACTTC.

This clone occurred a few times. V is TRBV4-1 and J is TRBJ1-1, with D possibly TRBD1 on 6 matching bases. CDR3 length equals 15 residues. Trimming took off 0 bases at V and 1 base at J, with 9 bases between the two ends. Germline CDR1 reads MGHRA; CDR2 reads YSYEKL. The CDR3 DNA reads TGCGCCAGCAGCCAAGAATACAGGGCGAACACTGAAGCTTTCTTT. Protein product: CASSQEYRANTEAFF.

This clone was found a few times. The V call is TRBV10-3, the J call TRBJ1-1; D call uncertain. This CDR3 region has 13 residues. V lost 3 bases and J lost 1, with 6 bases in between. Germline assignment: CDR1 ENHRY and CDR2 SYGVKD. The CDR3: CAISDEGNTEAFF. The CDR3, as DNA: TGTGCCATCAGTGATGAGGGGAACACTGAAGCTTTCTTT.

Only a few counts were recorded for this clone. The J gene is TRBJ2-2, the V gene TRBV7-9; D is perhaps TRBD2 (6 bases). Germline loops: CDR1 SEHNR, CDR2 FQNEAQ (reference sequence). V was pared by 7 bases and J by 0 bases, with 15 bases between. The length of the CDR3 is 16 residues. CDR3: CASTNLGEANTGELFF. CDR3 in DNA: TGTGCCAGCACCAACTTGGGGGAGGCGAACACCGGGGAGCTGTTTTTT.

The CDR3 is CASSFLGETQYF. CDR3 in DNA: TGTGCCAGCAGCTTTTTGGGCGAGACCCAGTACTTC. V gene TRBV7-4 combines with J gene TRBJ2-5; D is undetermined. Deletions cut 3 bases from V and 5 bases from J, with 7 bases between. The germline gives CDR1 SGHVT, CDR2 SQSDAQ. The CDR3 has 12 residues.

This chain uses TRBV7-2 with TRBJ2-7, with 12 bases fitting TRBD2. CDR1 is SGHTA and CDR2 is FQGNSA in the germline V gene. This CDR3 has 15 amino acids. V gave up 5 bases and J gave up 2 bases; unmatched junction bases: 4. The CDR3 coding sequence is TGTGCCAGCAGCCCAGGGACTAGCGGGCCCTACGAGCAGTACTTC. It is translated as CASSPGTSGPYEQYF.

CDR3 sequence reads: CASSTGLAGGTGELFF. CDR3 nucleotides: TGTGCCAGTAGTACGGGACTAGCGGGAGGCACCGGGGAGCTGTTTTTT. V and J are TRBV19 and TRBJ2-2; TRBD2 matches 15 bases. Looked up from germline, CDR1 is LNHDA and CDR2 is SQIVND (reference sequence). This CDR3 has 16 residues. The V segment lost 4 bases and the J segment 4 bases; nucleotides outside the gene matches: 1.

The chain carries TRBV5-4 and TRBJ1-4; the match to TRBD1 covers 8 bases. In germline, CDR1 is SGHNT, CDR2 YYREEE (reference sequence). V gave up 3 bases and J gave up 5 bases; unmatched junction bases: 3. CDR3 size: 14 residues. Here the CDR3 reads CASSWGTGNEKLFF. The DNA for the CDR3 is TGTGCCAGCAGCTGGGGGACAGGAAATGAAAAACTGTTTTTT.

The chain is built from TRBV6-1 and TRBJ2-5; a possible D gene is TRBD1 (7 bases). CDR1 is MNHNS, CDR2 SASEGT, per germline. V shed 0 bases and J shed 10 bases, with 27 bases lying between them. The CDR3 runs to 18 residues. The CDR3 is CASSEAFDRDGARRDQYF. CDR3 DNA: TGTGCCAGCAGTGAAGCCTTCGACAGGGACGGGGCCAGGAGGGACCAGTACTTC.

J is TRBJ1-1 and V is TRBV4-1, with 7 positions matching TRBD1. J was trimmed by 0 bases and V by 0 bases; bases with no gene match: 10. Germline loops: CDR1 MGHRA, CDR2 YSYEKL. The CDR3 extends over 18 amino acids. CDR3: CASSQDLWAGGMNTEAFF. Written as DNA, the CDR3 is TGCGCCAGCAGCCAAGATCTATGGGCAGGGGGAATGAACACTGAAGCTTTCTTT.